These T cell receptor beta chains were read from a single sample in a study of PD-L1 blockade in urothelial cancer. Assay used: immunoSEQ multiplex PCR; TCRdb lists only in-frame clones, some missing. The sample includes 80,000 to 130,000 clones, approximately 91% seen only once; the top ten take under 0.95%. The sequenced sample was PBMCs, obtained around atezolizumab (anti-PD-L1) treatment. Source of these receptors: a woman older than 75 with urothelial cancer. The CDR3 runs from the conserved cysteine through the conserved F or W. The D gene is left open where the match is weak. Size values are once, few and many counts, or a class for expanded clones, and some rows have none.

D gene,clone size,J gene,V gene,CDR3 DNA,CDR3 protein
-,-,TRBJ2-7,TRBV4-2,TGTGCCAGCAGCCAAGGGCCCCGAGGCTCGTTTAGCGAGCAGTACTTC,CASSQGPRGSFSEQYF
-,-,TRBJ2-3,TRBV7-9,TGTGCCAGCAGCCAGGGGGGAGTGGGCGCAGATACGCAGTATTTT,CASSQGGVGADTQYF
-,-,TRBJ2-3,TRBV2,TGTGCCAGCAACCGGGACTTTAGCACAGATACGCAGTATTTT,CASNRDFSTDTQYF
-,once,TRBJ2-6,TRBV4-1,TGCGCCAGCAGCCCCAGGGAAATCTCTGGGGCCAACGTCCTGACTTTC,CASSPREISGANVLTF
-,-,TRBJ1-4,TRBV7-2,TGTGCCAGCAGCTTAAAAGGGGCTGCAACTAATGAAAAACTGTTTTTT,CASSLKGAATNEKLFF
TRBD2,-,TRBJ2-5,TRBV5-1,TGCGCCAGCAGCTTGTTCGGGAGGGCCGGGGAGACCCAGTACTTC,CASSLFGRAGETQYF
-,-,TRBJ2-7,TRBV27,TGTGCCAGCATCAGGCAGGGCTCCTACGAGCAGTACTTC,CASIRQGSYEQYF
TRBD1,-,TRBJ2-1,TRBV5-1,TGCGCCAGCAGCACGGACAGGGGGGTGGCCAATGAGCAGTTCTTC,CASSTDRGVANEQFF
TRBD1,-,TRBJ1-4,TRBV7-6,TGTGCCAGCAGCTCCCGGGACAGGGGGCGAGTCGGTGAAAAACTGTTTTTT,CASSSRDRGRVGEKLFF
TRBD2,once,TRBJ2-5,TRBV10-2,TGCGCCAGCAAGGCGCGGGAGATTGGAGAGACCCAGTACTTC,CASKAREIGETQYF
TRBD1,few,TRBJ2-7,TRBV28,TGTGCCAGCAGTTTTGGGACAGGGCCCTACGAGCAGTACTTC,CASSFGTGPYEQYF
TRBD1,-,TRBJ2-7,TRBV5-1,TGCGCCAGCAGCGCATCGGGACAGGGGTACTACGAGCAGTACTTC,CASSASGQGYYEQYF
-,few,TRBJ2-3,TRBV7-2,TGTGCCAGCAGCTTCTTCACAGATACGCAGTATTTT,CASSFFTDTQYF
-,-,TRBJ1-2,TRBV30,TGTGCCTGGAGATTCCAGGGCCGGGGCTACACCTTC,CAWRFQGRGYTF
TRBD1,-,TRBJ1-2,TRBV4-2,TGTGCCAGCAGCCAACGGACAGGGTATGGCTACACCTTC,CASSQRTGYGYTF
TRBD2,-,TRBJ2-3,TRBV9,TGTGCCAGCAGCTCTGAAGGGAGGGCTAGCACAGATACGCAGTATTTT,CASSSEGRASTDTQYF
TRBD2,once,TRBJ2-7,TRBV10-1,TGCGCCAGCAGCGCGGGGGGCTTAGGCGAGCAGTACTTC,CASSAGGLGEQYF
TRBD2,-,TRBJ2-7,TRBV5-1,TGCGCCAGCAGCTTCGGGACTACCAATAGTTACGAGCAGTACTTC,CASSFGTTNSYEQYF
TRBD2,-,TRBJ2-1,TRBV29-1,TGCAGCGTTACTAGCGGGAGTGGCTATGAGCAGTTCTTC,CSVTSGSGYEQFF
-,-,TRBJ1-1,TRBV2,TGTGCCAGCAGTGAAAGTCGGTCGGACACTGAAGCTTTCTTT,CASSESRSDTEAFF
TRBD1,-,TRBJ1-1,TRBV28,TGTGCCAGCAGAAACGTCGGACAGGGGGCAACCGAAGCTTTCTTT,CASRNVGQGATEAFF
TRBD2,-,TRBJ2-3,TRBV5-1,TGCGCCAGCGCCGCCAGAGGGCTAGCGGGAGTCGGTGGCACAGATACGCAGTATTTT,CASAARGLAGVGGTDTQYF
TRBD1,-,TRBJ2-7,TRBV6-5,TGTGCCAGCCGGGACAGGGCCTACGAGCAGTACTTC,CASRDRAYEQYF
-,-,TRBJ1-1,TRBV30,TGTGCCTGCAAAGGGGGTAATCCCCAGCGTGAAGCTTTCTTT,CACKGGNPQREAFF
-,-,TRBJ2-1,TRBV5-1,TGCGCCAGCAGCTTGGGCAGGGACAATGAGCAGTTCTTC,CASSLGRDNEQFF
TRBD2,-,TRBJ2-5,TRBV23-1,TGCGCCAGCAGTCAAAGTTCCCCTACTAGCGGGAGATCAGAGACCCAGTACTTC,CASSQSSPTSGRSETQYF
TRBD1,-,TRBJ1-4,TRBV5-1,TGCGCCAGCAGCACTAACAGGGGTTTGAATGAAAAACTGTTTTTT,CASSTNRGLNEKLFF
-,-,TRBJ1-4,TRBV2,TGTGCCAGCGACTCCGGGGGGCGAAAACTGTTTTTT,CASDSGGRKLFF
TRBD1,-,TRBJ2-1,TRBV11-1,TGTGCCAGCAGCTCGGGACAGATGGCCAATGAGCAGTTCTTC,CASSSGQMANEQFF
-,-,TRBJ1-5,TRBV2,TGTGCCAGCAGCATCCGACAGGGCAATCAGCCCCAGCATTTT,CASSIRQGNQPQHF
TRBD1,-,TRBJ1-2,TRBV5-1,TGCGCCAGCAGCGCTGAGAACAGGGGTGGCTACACCTTC,CASSAENRGGYTF
TRBD1,few,TRBJ1-5,TRBV19,TGTGCCAGTAGTATAGCAGGACAGGGATATCAGCCCCAGCATTTT,CASSIAGQGYQPQHF
TRBD2,-,TRBJ2-7,TRBV27,TGTGCCAGCAGTTCAAACCGACTAGCGGCCTACGAGCAGTACTTC,CASSSNRLAAYEQYF
-,once,TRBJ2-7,TRBV7-2,TGTGCCAGCAGCTTAGGTGGGTCTGGCGGCTACGAGCAGTACTTC,CASSLGGSGGYEQYF
-,once,TRBJ2-7,TRBV7-3,TGTGCCAGCAGCCCTGCGGTTAGCTCCTACGAGCAGTACTTC,CASSPAVSSYEQYF
-,-,TRBJ2-1,TRBV30,TGTGCCTGGAGTACACGTAAGGGGCAGGGGCCGGTGGATGAGCAGTTCTTC,CAWSTRKGQGPVDEQFF
-,once,TRBJ2-1,TRBV2,TGTGCCAGCAGTGACCACAGGGTGCATGAGCAGTTCTTC,CASSDHRVHEQFF
-,-,TRBJ2-1,TRBV29-1,TGCAGCGTTGGGACGCTAGCGAAAAGCTCCTACAATGAGCAGTTCTTC,CSVGTLAKSSYNEQFF
-,-,TRBJ2-1,TRBV20-1,TGCAGTGCCAACTCCTACAATGAGCAGTTCTTC,CSANSYNEQFF
-,-,TRBJ2-1,TRBV11-2,TGTGCCAGCAGCCCCAGAAAAGGACAGCGGGGCAGGTCCTACAATGAGCAGTTCTTC,CASSPRKGQRGRSYNEQFF
TRBD1,-,TRBJ1-1,TRBV28,TGTGCCAGCAGTTCAAGGACAGGGCTGAACACTGAAGCTTTCTTT,CASSSRTGLNTEAFF
-,-,TRBJ1-4,TRBV6-1,TGTGCCAGCACTATTGGCCGGGGGGCGGGTGAAAAACTGTTTTTT,CASTIGRGAGEKLFF
-,-,TRBJ1-5,TRBV30,TGTGCCTGGAGTGGGGACGGGGGAAGGGTGCAGCCCCAGCATTTT,CAWSGDGGRVQPQHF
TRBD1,-,TRBJ2-2,TRBV7-2,TGTGCCAGGGGACAGGGGGCTGTCGGGGAGCTGTTTTTT,CARGQGAVGELFF
-,-,TRBJ2-6,TRBV6-1,TGTGCCAGCAGTGAAGACGGGGAGGCTGGGGCCAACGTCCTGACTTTC,CASSEDGEAGANVLTF
-,-,TRBJ2-3,TRBV18,TGTGCCAGCTCCCCAAGTAGCGCAGATACGCAGTATTTT,CASSPSSADTQYF
TRBD2,-,TRBJ2-1,TRBV30,TGTGCCTGGACCTCGGGACTAGCGGGAGCCGATGAGCAGTTCTTC,CAWTSGLAGADEQFF
-,-,TRBJ2-7,TRBV2,TGTGCCAGCAGTGACTGGGACTGGGGCTACGAGCAGTACTTC,CASSDWDWGYEQYF
TRBD2,-,TRBJ2-1,TRBV27,TGTGCCAGCAGTTCCCGGGGACTAGCCGGGAGAGGAGAGCAGTTCTTC,CASSSRGLAGRGEQFF
-,-,TRBJ1-2,TRBV20-1,TGCAGGGCCCTGTCAAGTCCTGGCTACACCTTC,CRALSSPGYTF
TRBD2,few,TRBJ2-7,TRBV10-3,TGTGCCATCAACACCGGGACTAGGTCCTACGAGCAGTACTTC,CAINTGTRSYEQYF
-,once,TRBJ1-2,TRBV28,TGTGCCAGCGCGAGACAGATCTATGGCTACACCTTC,CASARQIYGYTF
-,-,TRBJ2-1,TRBV5-1,TGCGCCAGCAGCCCCCTCGACCTGGGGGGAAATGAGCAGTTCTTC,CASSPLDLGGNEQFF